A single sample is the source of the 30 T cell receptor beta chains below, sequenced in a study of cytomegalovirus exposure and HLA in healthy donors. The PCR employed 60 Vbeta primers together with 13 Jbeta primers. Produced via immunoSEQ multiplex PCR; TCRdb's table is partial and in-frame only. The listing contains just over 200,000 clones. The source material was PBMCs. The receptors come from a girl aged 2-9 years in good health and CMV-seropositive.

CDR3 nucleotide sequence: TGTGCCAGCAATCCCCCACAGGGAACGGCTGAAGCTTTCTTT. Encoded protein: CASNPPQGTAEAFF. The chain combines TRBV28 with TRBJ1-1, with a possible D match to TRBD1 (6 bases). Trimming pared 7 bases from V and 6 bases from J, leaving 18 bases between. This CDR3 is built from 14 residues. CDR1 MDHEN and CDR2 SYDVKM come from the germline V gene.

The chain links TRBV28 to TRBJ2-7; 11 bases are a match to TRBD1. Germline V lookup: CDR1 MDHEN, CDR2 SYDVKM. The CDR3 contains 15 residues. J lost 5 bases, V lost 8 bases, and 11 bases had no gene match. CDR3 sequence (DNA): TGTGCCAGCGTCACCAGGACAGGGGGCTTGAACGAGCAGTACTTC. Its translation is CASVTRTGGLNEQYF.

DNA of the CDR3: TGTGCCAGCAGGGAGACTAGCGGGAGGCCCCGGCAGTTCTTC. Residues: CASRETSGRPRQFF. The gene calls are TRBV2 and TRBJ2-1; 13 positions agree with TRBD2. The germline CDR1 and CDR2 sequences are SNHLY and FYNNEI. The length of the CDR3 is 14 residues. V was pared by 6 bases and J by 12 bases, with 8 bases of the junction left unmatched.

This rearrangement joins TRBV11-2 to TRBJ2-1; tentatively, D is TRBD2 (6 bases). Germline assignment: CDR1 SGHAT and CDR2 FQNNGV. Between the trimmed V and J ends, which lost 0 bases and 4 bases, there was a span of 16 bases. There are 17 residues in the CDR3. The CDR3 bases are TGTGCCAGCAGCTTAGATCCCGGCGGGATTCTATACAATGAGCAGTTCTTC. This sequence encodes CASSLDPGGILYNEQFF.

The rearrangement joins TRBV28 to TRBJ2-7; 12 nucleotides align to TRBD2. Germline assignment: CDR1 MDHEN and CDR2 SYDVKM. This CDR3 comprises 14 residues. Unmatched junction bases numbered 7, after V lost 11 bases and J lost 2 bases. This chain's CDR3 is CAPGTSGFAYEQYF. DNA for the CDR3: TGTGCCCCAGGGACTAGCGGGTTTGCCTACGAGCAGTACTTC.

The chain carries TRBV28 and TRBJ2-4; 14 bases map to TRBD2. This CDR3 region has 17 residues. The germline gives CDR1 MDHEN, CDR2 SYDVKM. Unmatched junction bases numbered 5, after V lost 4 bases and J lost 3 bases. In DNA, the CDR3 is TGTGCCAGCAGTTCCCCGGGACTAGCGGGAGTCAAAAACATTCAGTACTTC. It specifies CASSSPGLAGVKNIQYF.

Concerning this clone: Other DNA sequences in the same sample also yield this CDR3. The V and J genes are TRBV11-2 and TRBJ1-1; TRBD1 matches 8 bases. The germline CDR1 and CDR2 sequences are SGHAT and FQNNGV. The J segment lost 4 bases and the V segment lost 5 bases, leaving 3 bases of the junction unmatched. This CDR3 is 13 amino acids long. The CDR3: CASSLTGGTEAFF. CDR3 sequence (DNA): TGTGCCAGCAGCCTTACAGGGGGCACTGAAGCTTTCTTT.

This chain joins TRBV28 and TRBJ2-2; 9 bases agree with TRBD1. The CDR3 spans 15 residues. Germline-derived CDR1 and CDR2 are MDHEN and SYDVKM. With V trimmed by 3 bases and J by 4 bases, 3 bases remained unmatched. CDR3 DNA sequence: TGTGCCAGCAGTTTTCGACAGGGGGTCACCGGGGAGCTGTTTTTT. Translating it yields CASSFRQGVTGELFF.

The chain employs TRBV15 and TRBJ2-1, with 7 bases identical to TRBD1. With 4 bases clipped from V and 6 bases from J, the junction kept 21 bases outside the gene matches. This CDR3 has 19 residues. Germline loops: CDR1 LNHNV, CDR2 YYDKDF (reference sequence). The CDR3, as DNA: TGTGCCACCAGCACAGGACAGGCCACCGAGGGTACTAGGCCCAATGAGCAGTTCTTC. Amino acid sequence: CATSTGQATEGTRPNEQFF.

This chain links TRBV21-1 with TRBJ1-4; the tabulated D call, TRBD1, remains unverified against the DNA. TRBV21-1 is an annotated pseudogene. CDR3 size: 15 residues. This CDR3 reads CASSKARGPIEKLFF. The CDR3 DNA sequence: TGTGCCAGCAGCAAAGCTAGGGGCCCTATCGAAAAACTGTTTTTT.

V usage is TRBV6-5 and J usage is TRBJ1-1, with TRBD1 matching 7 bases. This CDR3 spans 15 amino acids. The germline V gene has CDR1 MNHEY and CDR2 SVGAGI. The V and J ends lost 2 bases and 3 bases, in that order; junction bases with no gene match: 6. CDR3 DNA sequence: TGTGCCAGCAGTTACCCTGGGACAGCCTACACTGAAGCTTTCTTT. It codes for CASSYPGTAYTEAFF.

The chain combines TRBV29-1 with TRBJ2-6; D unresolved. This CDR3 is 15 amino acids long. V lost 7 bases and J lost 4, with 17 bases in between. Germline V gene sequence: CDR1 SQVTM, CDR2 ANQGSEA. The DNA for the CDR3 is TGCAGCGCCAGGCTCCCGCTTAAGGGGGCCAACGTCCTGACTTTC. Translated: CSARLPLKGANVLTF. Together with reference TRBV29-1 and TRBJ2-6, the CDR3 gives the full variable domain: SAVISQKPSRDICQRGTSLTIQCQVDSQVTMMFWYRQQPGQSLTLIATANQGSEATYESGFVIDKFPISRPNLTFSTLTVSNMSPEDSSIYLCSARLPLKGANVLTFGAGSRLTVL.

This chain joins TRBV15 and TRBJ1-6, with D unresolved. There are 14 residues in the CDR3. V dropped 1 base and J dropped 6 bases, with 7 bases sitting between them. The germline V gene has CDR1 LNHNV and CDR2 YYDKDF (reference sequence). The CDR3 spells CATSRGALNSPLHF. CDR3 coding DNA: TGTGCCACCAGCAGAGGGGCCCTTAATTCACCCCTCCACTTT.

The chain recombines TRBV13 with TRBJ1-1; D might be TRBD1 (6 bases). CDR3 size: 13 residues. Per the germline V gene, CDR1 is PRHDT and CDR2 is FYEKMQ (reference sequence). Deletions cut 7 bases from V and 0 bases from J, with 9 bases between. CDR3 DNA: TGTGCCAGCACGAGGGGGTTGAACACTGAAGCTTTCTTT. Translated, it gives CASTRGLNTEAFF.

The chain links TRBV5-1 to TRBJ2-4; 8 bases align to TRBD2. The germline V gene encodes CDR1 SGHRS and CDR2 YFSETQ. The V segment lost 3 bases and the J segment 6 bases; nucleotides outside the gene matches: 11. The CDR3 spans 16 residues. The CDR3 spells CASSSGTSGGGNIQYF. The CDR3, as DNA: TGCGCCAGCAGCTCTGGGACTTCCGGGGGGGGAAACATTCAGTACTTC. The whole variable domain, remainder taken from reference TRBV5-1 and TRBJ2-4, is KAGVTQTPRYLIKTRGQQVTLSCSPISGHRSVSWYQQTPGQGLQFLFEYFSETQRNKGNFPGRFSGRQFSNSRSEMNVSTLELGDSALYLCASSSGTSGGGNIQYFGAGTRLSVL.

The V gene is TRBV28, the J gene TRBJ2-7, with TRBD1 matching over 7 bases. This CDR3 is built from 14 residues. The germline CDR1 and CDR2 sequences are MDHEN and SYDVKM. J was trimmed by 2 bases and V by 7 bases; bases with no gene match: 8. The CDR3 region is CASITGVGTYEQYF. Written as DNA, the CDR3 is TGTGCCAGCATTACAGGGGTAGGGACCTACGAGCAGTACTTC.

The V gene is TRBV28, the J gene TRBJ1-1, with 9 bases lining up with TRBD1. The V gene end was trimmed by 6 bases and the J gene end by 6 bases; junction bases not matched to a gene: 8. The CDR3 totals 14 residues. CDR1 is MDHEN and CDR2 is SYDVKM in the germline V gene. CDR3: CASRLTGGVSEAFF. In DNA form, the CDR3 reads TGTGCCAGCAGGCTCACAGGGGGCGTATCTGAAGCTTTCTTT.

The rearrangement links TRBV5-5 to TRBJ2-7; a weak D match, TRBD2 (6 bases). Germline CDR1 is SGHKS and CDR2 is YYEKEE (reference sequence). V lost 5 bases and J 0 bases, leaving 12 bases between the germline ends. The CDR3 totals 14 residues. CDR3 nucleotides: TGTGCCAGCAGGACAGCGGGTAGCTCCTACGAGCAGTACTTC. Its translation: CASRTAGSSYEQYF.

J is TRBJ1-4 and V is TRBV28; 7 bases agree with TRBD1. Germline CDR1 is MDHEN and CDR2 is SYDVKM. Trimming took 6 bases from V and 5 from J; bases not matched to a gene: 12. The CDR3 extends over 16 amino acids. The DNA of the CDR3 is TGTGCCAGCAGCGTGACAGGGTCGAGAGGGAATGAAAAACTGTTTTTT. This translates into CASSVTGSRGNEKLFF.

The chain recombines TRBV7-9 with TRBJ2-6; TRBD2 agrees at 10 bases. The V gene end was trimmed by 3 bases and the J gene end by 3 bases; junction bases not matched to a gene: 11. From germline, CDR1 is SEHNR and CDR2 FQNEAQ (reference sequence). This CDR3 is 19 amino acids long. In DNA, the CDR3 is TGTGCCAGCAGCTTGAGGTCGCTAGCGGGAGTTTTTGGGGCCAACGTCCTGACTTTC. Its translation is CASSLRSLAGVFGANVLTF.

The V gene is TRBV28, the J gene TRBJ1-2, with D unresolved. Germline-derived CDR1 and CDR2 are MDHEN and SYDVKM. The CDR3 runs 15 residues. The germline V and J ends were trimmed by 5 bases and 5 bases, with 18 bases remaining between them. The CDR3 loop is CASSPTGRRSYGYTF. The CDR3 nucleotides are TGTGCCAGCAGTCCTACCGGACGGAGGAGTTATGGCTACACCTTC.

The chain couples TRBV30 to TRBJ2-3, with 9 bases fitting TRBD2. V was clipped by 5 bases and J by 3 bases; unmatched bases: 6. Germline V gene data show CDR1 as GTSNPN and CDR2 as SVGIG (reference sequence). CDR3 length equals 14 residues. CDR3 in amino acids: CAWASREGTDTQYF. CDR3 bases: TGTGCCTGGGCGTCGCGGGAGGGGACAGATACGCAGTATTTT.

The chain carries TRBV7-3 and TRBJ1-1; 7 bases align to TRBD1. Germline loops: CDR1 SGHTA, CDR2 FQGTGA. Trimming took 2 bases from V and 5 from J; bases not matched to a gene: 5. The CDR3 covers 14 residues. The CDR3 DNA reads as TGTGCCAGCAGCTTAGGACAGGTCGGTACTGAAGCTTTCTTT. It codes for CASSLGQVGTEAFF.

The CDR3: CASSERRETAYGYTF. The CDR3 nucleotides read TGTGCCAGCAGTGAAAGGCGGGAGACAGCATATGGCTACACCTTC. This chain links TRBV6-1 with TRBJ1-2, with a possible D match to TRBD1 (5 bases). The germline CDR1 and CDR2 sequences are MNHNS and SASEGT. This CDR3 has 15 residues. Trimming cost V 2 bases and J 5 bases, with 15 bases left between them.

The chain is built from TRBV4-1 and TRBJ2-1; the match to TRBD2 covers 14 bases. The junction had 13 bases not matched to a gene; V was cut back by 2 bases and J by 10 bases. CDR3 size: 18 residues. Germline V gives CDR1 MGHRA, CDR2 YSYEKL. The CDR3 nucleotides are TGCGCCAGCAGCCAAACTAACGCGGGACTAGCGGGAGTACAAGAGCAGTTCTTC. This encodes CASSQTNAGLAGVQEQFF.

J is TRBJ1-2 and V is TRBV10-2; D possibly corresponds to TRBD1 (6 bases). With 0 bases removed from V and 8 bases from J, the gap between germline ends came to 10 bases. CDR3 length: 13 residues. CDR1 WSHSY and CDR2 SAAADI come from the germline V gene. In DNA, the CDR3 is TGCGCCAGCAGTGAGTCTGGGGGCACGGGCTACACCTTC. Its translation: CASSESGGTGYTF.

As for this clone: The junction shows a germline mismatch at one end, possibly a read error. V gene TRBV7-3 combines with J gene TRBJ2-7, with D possibly being TRBD1 (6 bases). The CDR3 spans 15 residues. Germline V gene lookup returns CDR1 SGHTA and CDR2 FQGTGA. CDR3 DNA: TGTGCCGGCAGCTCAGCACAGGGACCAATTTACGAGCAGTACTTC. Its protein product is CAGSSAQGPIYEQYF.

CDR3 DNA: TGTGCCTGGAAACCTTACGCCGCCAGCGAGCCTTACGAGCAGTACTTC. This gives the protein CAWKPYAASEPYEQYF. The chain is built from TRBV30 and TRBJ2-7; D not certain. The CDR3 loop spans 16 amino acids. V lost 4 bases and J lost 4, with 23 bases in between. CDR1 GTSNPN and CDR2 SVGIG come from the germline V gene (reference sequence).

The chain combines TRBV28 with TRBJ2-2; D may be TRBD1 (6 bases). Germline CDR1 reads MDHEN; CDR2 reads SYDVKM. The CDR3 is 17 amino acids. Between the trimmed V and J ends, which lost 7 bases and 6 bases, there was a span of 24 bases. This CDR3 is CASTQTGMGFGAGELFF. In DNA form, the CDR3 reads TGTGCCAGCACCCAAACAGGGATGGGCTTCGGTGCCGGGGAGCTGTTTTTT.

The gene calls are TRBV27 and TRBJ2-7; the D gene is possibly TRBD1 (5 bases). Germline lookup yields CDR1 MNHEY and CDR2 SMNVEV (reference sequence). V was trimmed by 2 bases and J by 5 bases, leaving 13 bases between them. There are 14 residues in the CDR3. The CDR3 sequence is CASSLGSAGNEQYF. The CDR3 nucleotides read TGTGCCAGCAGTTTAGGTTCGGCAGGGAACGAGCAGTACTTC.